Listed below are T cell receptor beta chains from one sample, sequenced in a study of shared clonotypes between healthy human individuals. The repertoire was sequenced with immunoSEQ multiplex PCR; TCRdb's copy has only in-frame clones and lacks some. In the table there are 630,000 or so clones, roughly 98% of which are singletons. The sample was naive CD8+ T cells sorted from blood. The receptor set was obtained from a man aged 30-40 years in good health. The CDR3 runs from the conserved cysteine through the conserved F or W. The D gene is left open where the match is weak. A clone size is listed for some rows: how often the clone was seen (once, few, many), or a class if it is expanded.

cdr3_aa | cdr3_nt | v_call | cdr3_length | j_call | clone_size | d_call
CASSGGTGGSYEQYF | TGTGCCAGCAGTGGAGGGACAGGGGGCTCCTACGAGCAGTACTTC | TRBV25-1 | 15 | TRBJ2-7 | NA | TRBD1
CASSQWRTYEQYF | TGCGCCAGCAGCCAATGGCGGACCTACGAGCAGTACTTC | TRBV4-3 | 13 | TRBJ2-7 | NA | NA
CASSYSRTGEKLFF | TGTGCCAGCAGTTACTCAAGGACAGGTGAAAAACTGTTTTTT | TRBV6-5 | 14 | TRBJ1-4 | NA | TRBD1
CASSVSRDGNTGELFF | TGCGCCAGCAGTGTTTCACGGGACGGGAACACCGGGGAGCTGTTTTTT | TRBV10-1 | 16 | TRBJ2-2 | NA | NA
CAWRTPLAGGNEQFF | TGTGCCTGGAGGACTCCCCTAGCGGGAGGTAATGAGCAGTTCTTC | TRBV30 | 15 | TRBJ2-1 | NA | TRBD2
CASSFGNYGYTF | TGTGCCAGCAGCTTTGGAAACTATGGCTACACCTTC | TRBV5-4 | 12 | TRBJ1-2 | NA | NA
CSVFGLSGTYEQYF | TGCAGCGTTTTCGGTCTTAGCGGAACCTACGAGCAGTACTTC | TRBV29-1 | 14 | TRBJ2-7 | NA | NA
CASSQDLGNTEAFF | TGCGCCAGCAGCCAAGACTTGGGGAACACTGAAGCTTTCTTT | TRBV4-1 | 14 | TRBJ1-1 | NA | NA
CASRDYTYEQYF | TGTGCCAGCCGGGACTATACCTACGAGCAGTACTTC | TRBV28 | 12 | TRBJ2-7 | NA | TRBD2
CSVHGQGETQYF | TGCAGCGTTCACGGGCAAGGCGAGACCCAGTACTTC | TRBV29-1 | 12 | TRBJ2-5 | NA | NA
CASTKNSGNTIYF | TGTGCCAGCACCAAGAACTCTGGAAACACCATATATTTT | TRBV6-5 | 13 | TRBJ1-3 | NA | NA
CASSLGVVEYTEAFF | TGTGCCAGCAGCTTAGGGGTAGTGGAATACACTGAAGCTTTCTTT | TRBV7-9 | 15 | TRBJ1-1 | NA | NA
CASSRGPLDEQYF | TGTGCCAGCAGTAGGGGCCCACTCGACGAGCAGTACTTC | TRBV6-1 | 13 | TRBJ2-7 | NA | NA
CSVDSGEANYGYTF | TGCAGCGTTGACTCGGGGGAAGCTAACTATGGCTACACCTTC | TRBV29-1 | 14 | TRBJ1-2 | NA | NA
CASSGSTATEQYF | TGTGCCAGCAGTGGATCCACGGCTACCGAGCAGTACTTC | TRBV25-1 | 13 | TRBJ2-7 | once | NA
CASSSPGGRETEETQYF | TGTGCCAGCAGCTCCCCCGGAGGACGGGAGACCGAAGAGACCCAGTACTTC | TRBV7-6 | 17 | TRBJ2-5 | NA | NA
CASSVGRRSTDTQYF | TGCGCCAGCAGCGTAGGGCGGAGGAGCACAGATACGCAGTATTTT | TRBV5-1 | 15 | TRBJ2-3 | NA | NA
CASSLMSRRELNTGELFF | TGTGCCAGCAGCTTAATGTCTCGCAGGGAACTGAACACCGGGGAGCTGTTTTTT | TRBV7-6 | 18 | TRBJ2-2 | once | NA
CASSVAEGEQYF | TGTGCCAGCAGCGTAGCTGAGGGAGAGCAGTACTTC | TRBV9 | 12 | TRBJ2-7 | once | NA
CASSSRQGFLYEQYF | TGTGCCAGCAGTTCCCGACAGGGTTTTCTCTACGAGCAGTACTTC | TRBV28 | 15 | TRBJ2-7 | NA | TRBD1
CASSSIGNTEAFF | TGTGCCAGCAGCTCGATCGGGAACACTGAAGCTTTCTTT | TRBV7-9 | 13 | TRBJ1-1 | NA | NA
CASLSGGASYEQYF | TGTGCCAGTCTTTCCGGCGGCGCTTCCTACGAGCAGTACTTC | TRBV2 | 14 | TRBJ2-7 | NA | NA
CASSGWDYEQYF | TGTGCCAGCAGCGGATGGGACTACGAGCAGTACTTC | TRBV11-3 | 12 | TRBJ2-7 | NA | NA
CASSSRTSGSSYNEQFF | TGTGCCAGCAGCTCTAGGACTAGCGGGAGCTCCTACAATGAGCAGTTCTTC | TRBV7-9 | 17 | TRBJ2-1 | NA | TRBD2
CASSAILAGGGDTQYF | TGCGCCAGCAGCGCCATACTAGCGGGAGGAGGAGATACGCAGTATTTT | TRBV5-1 | 16 | TRBJ2-3 | NA | TRBD2
CASSLTEAQYGYTF | TGTGCCAGCAGCTTGACAGAAGCTCAGTATGGCTACACCTTC | TRBV7-9 | 14 | TRBJ1-2 | NA | NA
CAAPSYNEQFF | TGCGCCGCCCCCTCCTACAATGAGCAGTTCTTC | TRBV10-1 | 11 | TRBJ2-1 | NA | NA
CASSVGESTDTQYF | TGTGCCAGCAGCGTAGGAGAAAGCACAGATACGCAGTATTTT | TRBV9 | 14 | TRBJ2-3 | NA | NA
CASSYGSGFNEQFF | TGTGCCAGCAGTTACGGTTCCGGGTTCAATGAGCAGTTCTTC | TRBV6-5 | 14 | TRBJ2-1 | NA | NA
CASSPPRDWGDSPYEQYF | TGTGCCAGCTCACCACCCCGGGATTGGGGGGACAGCCCCTACGAGCAGTACTTC | TRBV18 | 18 | TRBJ2-7 | NA | NA
CSVDPANYGYTF | TGCAGCGTTGACCCAGCAAACTATGGCTACACCTTC | TRBV29-1 | 12 | TRBJ1-2 | once | NA
CSAHRAGGETQYF | TGCAGCGCTCATAGGGCTGGTGGAGAGACCCAGTACTTC | TRBV29-1 | 13 | TRBJ2-5 | NA | NA
CSVEGGSHEQYF | TGCAGCGTTGAAGGAGGGAGCCACGAGCAGTACTTC | TRBV29-1 | 12 | TRBJ2-7 | NA | NA
CAISEKGARYEQYF | TGTGCCATCAGTGAGAAGGGGGCTAGGTACGAGCAGTACTTC | TRBV10-3 | 14 | TRBJ2-7 | NA | TRBD1
CASSVAYGNTEAFF | TGTGCCAGCAGCGTAGCTTACGGGAACACTGAAGCTTTCTTT | TRBV9 | 14 | TRBJ1-1 | once | NA
CASSSPAAQETQYF | TGTGCCAGCAGTTCACCGGCAGCTCAAGAGACCCAGTACTTC | TRBV6-5 | 14 | TRBJ2-5 | NA | NA
CASSLMFWDTIYF | TGTGCCAGCAGTTTAATGTTTTGGGACACCATATATTTT | TRBV28 | 13 | TRBJ1-3 | NA | NA
CASSPRASGISSYNEQFF | TGTGCCAGCTCTCCTAGAGCTAGCGGGATTAGCTCCTACAATGAGCAGTTCTTC | TRBV6-4 | 18 | TRBJ2-1 | NA | TRBD2
CASSLTGQGEPQHF | TGCGCCAGCAGCTTGACGGGACAGGGAGAGCCCCAGCATTTT | TRBV5-1 | 14 | TRBJ1-5 | NA | TRBD1
CASSLGDSYNEQFF | TGTGCCAGCAGTTTAGGCGACTCCTACAATGAGCAGTTCTTC | TRBV27 | 14 | TRBJ2-1 | NA | NA
CASSTDSNQPQHF | TGTGCCAGCAGTACGGATAGCAATCAGCCCCAGCATTTT | TRBV27 | 13 | TRBJ1-5 | NA | NA
CASSLDQGIHTEAFF | TGTGCCAGCAGCTTAGACCAGGGGATCCACACTGAAGCTTTCTTT | TRBV7-8 | 15 | TRBJ1-1 | NA | NA
CASSLGQQNIQYF | TGTGCCAGCAGTTTAGGACAGCAAAACATTCAGTACTTC | TRBV27 | 13 | TRBJ2-4 | NA | NA
CASSPAPSSYNEQFF | TGTGCCAGTAGTCCCGCCCCCAGCTCCTACAATGAGCAGTTCTTC | TRBV19 | 15 | TRBJ2-1 | once | NA
CASSQEGLSYEQYF | TGCGCCAGCAGCCAGGAGGGCCTCTCCTACGAGCAGTACTTC | TRBV4-3 | 14 | TRBJ2-7 | NA | NA
CATSRSDPAEAQVPLYEQYF | TGTGCCACCAGCAGAAGTGATCCCGCAGAGGCCCAGGTACCTCTCTACGAGCAGTACTTC | TRBV15 | 20 | TRBJ2-7 | NA | NA
CASSFVVSTYEQYF | TGTGCCAGCAGTTTCGTGGTGTCAACCTACGAGCAGTACTTC | TRBV28 | 14 | TRBJ2-7 | NA | NA